A selection of T cell receptor beta chains follows, all from one sample in a study of graft-versus-host responses after intestinal transplantation. Antigens for these TCRs are unknown. Profiled with immunoSEQ multiplex PCR; TCRdb holds only in-frame clones, not every one. The sample consists of about 82,000 clones, approximately 89% of them appearing once. The sequenced sample was unstimulated CD4+ T cells sorted from spleen or lymph node cells, obtained before transplant. The receptors stem from a human donor who was the organ donor for an intestinal transplant. The CDR3 runs from the conserved cysteine through the conserved F or W. A D gene is named only where the DNA matches it firmly. Clone size, where shown, is once, few, many, or a class for clones that have expanded.

-,-,TRBV6-1,TRBJ1-2,CASSETVSYGYTF,TGTGCCAGCAGTGAAACAGTGTCCTATGGCTACACCTTC
-,-,TRBV27,TRBJ2-7,CASSSAGLYEQYF,TGTGCCAGCAGTTCGGCAGGCCTCTACGAGCAGTACTTC
-,-,TRBV11-2,TRBJ2-1,CASSFWRPPPNEQFF,TGTGCCAGCAGCTTTTGGAGGCCGCCCCCCAATGAGCAGTTCTTC
-,TRBD1,TRBV5-1,TRBJ1-1,CASSFGDRGFTEAFF,TGCGCCAGCAGCTTTGGGGACAGGGGATTCACTGAAGCTTTCTTT
-,TRBD2,TRBV7-9,TRBJ2-5,CASSLGISGETQYF,TGTGCCAGCAGCTTAGGGATTAGCGGGGAGACCCAGTACTTC
once,-,TRBV5-6,TRBJ2-3,CASSLIWGRTTDTQYF,TGTGCCAGCAGCTTGATCTGGGGGCGGACGACAGATACGCAGTATTTT
-,TRBD1,TRBV6-1,TRBJ1-1,CASSGRDRGMAEAFF,TGTGCCAGCAGTGGCCGGGACAGGGGAATGGCTGAAGCTTTCTTT
once,-,TRBV23-1,TRBJ2-7,CASSPGRRVGYEQYF,TGCGCCAGCTCCCCGGGGAGGAGGGTAGGCTACGAGCAGTACTTC
-,-,TRBV29-1,TRBJ1-2,CSVRVDSGYTF,TGCAGCGTTCGGGTAGACAGTGGCTACACCTTC
-,-,TRBV6-6,TRBJ2-2,CASNRYTGELFF,TGTGCCAGCAACAGATACACCGGGGAGCTGTTTTTT
-,TRBD1,TRBV5-4,TRBJ1-2,CASSLEWDRVWGYTF,TGTGCCAGCAGCTTGGAGTGGGACAGGGTATGGGGCTACACCTTC
once,-,TRBV11-1,TRBJ1-3,CASSLSDTNTIYF,TGTGCCAGCAGCTTATCCGACACGAACACCATATATTTT
-,TRBD2,TRBV4-2,TRBJ2-7,CASSQDVAVWASGGEQYF,TGTGCCAGCAGCCAAGACGTCGCTGTCTGGGCTAGCGGGGGCGAGCAGTACTTC
-,TRBD2,TRBV7-8,TRBJ2-7,CASSPHGGGLFYEQYF,TGTGCCAGCAGTCCCCACGGGGGGGGGCTTTTTTACGAGCAGTACTTC
-,TRBD2,TRBV14,TRBJ2-1,CASSQASGGPLPNEQFF,TGTGCCAGCAGCCAGGCTAGCGGGGGGCCCCTGCCCAATGAGCAGTTCTTC
once,TRBD2,TRBV5-3,TRBJ2-1,CARTSSGGGYNEQFF,TGTGCCAGAACTAGTAGCGGGGGGGGATACAATGAGCAGTTCTTC
-,-,TRBV28,TRBJ1-2,CASSLGRTRGGYGYTF,TGTGCCAGCAGTTTGGGGCGGACCCGTGGGGGGTATGGCTACACCTTC
-,-,TRBV5-1,TRBJ2-7,CASSLLGSYEQYF,TGCGCCAGCAGCTTATTGGGGAGCTACGAGCAGTACTTC
few,-,TRBV21-1,TRBJ2-2,CATPRGETGELFF,TGTGCCACCCCCCGCGGTGAGACCGGGGAGCTGTTTTTT
-,-,TRBV5-6,TRBJ1-3,CASSLVSFASGNTIYF,TGTGCCAGCAGCTTGGTGAGCTTCGCCTCTGGAAACACCATATATTTT